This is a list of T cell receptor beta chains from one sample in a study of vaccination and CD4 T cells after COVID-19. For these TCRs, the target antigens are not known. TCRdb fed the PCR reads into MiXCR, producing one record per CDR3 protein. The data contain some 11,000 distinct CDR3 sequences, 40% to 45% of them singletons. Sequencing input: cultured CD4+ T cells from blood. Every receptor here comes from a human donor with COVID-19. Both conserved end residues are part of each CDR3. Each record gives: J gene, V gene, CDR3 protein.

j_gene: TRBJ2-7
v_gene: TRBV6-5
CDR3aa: CASSYSGTGSYEQYF

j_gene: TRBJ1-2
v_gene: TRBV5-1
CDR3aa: CASSATQGLSGYTF

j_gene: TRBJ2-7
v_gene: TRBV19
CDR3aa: CASSIVGVYEQYF

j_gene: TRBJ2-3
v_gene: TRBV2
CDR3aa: CASSRVSKDTQYF

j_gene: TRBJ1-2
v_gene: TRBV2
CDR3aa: CASSLGQGGDGYTF

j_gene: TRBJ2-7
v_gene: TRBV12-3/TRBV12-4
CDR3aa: CASSPRSTEFSYEQYF

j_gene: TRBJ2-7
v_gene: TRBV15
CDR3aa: CATSRDLGLVADEQYF

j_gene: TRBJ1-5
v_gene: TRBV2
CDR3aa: CASSDSNQPQHF

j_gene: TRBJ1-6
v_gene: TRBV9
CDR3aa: CASSVEQGNGNSPLHF

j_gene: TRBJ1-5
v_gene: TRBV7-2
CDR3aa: CASSSRGQPQHF

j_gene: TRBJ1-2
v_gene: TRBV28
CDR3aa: CASSISPENYGYTF

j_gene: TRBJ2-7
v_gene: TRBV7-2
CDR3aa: CASSFNSGTGVEQYF

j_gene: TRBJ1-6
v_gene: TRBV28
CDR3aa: CASSLLGGNSPLHF